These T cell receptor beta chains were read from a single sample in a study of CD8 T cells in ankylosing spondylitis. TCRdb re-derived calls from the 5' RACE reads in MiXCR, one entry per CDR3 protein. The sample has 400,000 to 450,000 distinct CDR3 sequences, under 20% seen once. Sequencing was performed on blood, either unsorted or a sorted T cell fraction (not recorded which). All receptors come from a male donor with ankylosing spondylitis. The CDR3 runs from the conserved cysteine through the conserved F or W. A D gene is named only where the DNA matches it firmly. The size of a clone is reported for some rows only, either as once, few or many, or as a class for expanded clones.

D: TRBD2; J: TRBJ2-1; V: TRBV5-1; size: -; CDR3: CASSTGTSGGGEQFF; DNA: TGCGCCAGCAGCACCGGGACTAGCGGGGGGGGTGAGCAGTTCTTC
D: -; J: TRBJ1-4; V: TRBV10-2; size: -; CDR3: CASSEQGPGNEKLFF; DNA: TGCGCCAGCAGTGAGCAAGGACCGGGAAATGAAAAACTGTTTTTT
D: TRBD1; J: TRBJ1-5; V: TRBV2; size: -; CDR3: CASSAGDRAGQPQHF; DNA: TGTGCCAGCAGCGCCGGGGACAGGGCTGGTCAGCCCCAGCATTTT
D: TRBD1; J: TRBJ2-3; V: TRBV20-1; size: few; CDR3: CSASGDRDTQYF; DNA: TGCAGTGCTAGCGGGGACAGGGATACGCAGTATTTT
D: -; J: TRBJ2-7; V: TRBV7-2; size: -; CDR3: CASSPDAYEQYF; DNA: TGTGCCAGCAGCCCGGATGCCTACGAGCAGTACTTC
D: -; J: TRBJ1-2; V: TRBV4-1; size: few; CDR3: CASSQDPLNLRGYTF; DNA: TGCGCCAGCAGCCAAGACCCCCTTAATCTGAGAGGCTACACCTTC
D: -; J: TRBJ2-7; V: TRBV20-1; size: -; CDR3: CSAREGQYEQYF; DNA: TGCAGTGCTAGAGAAGGACAGTACGAGCAGTACTTC
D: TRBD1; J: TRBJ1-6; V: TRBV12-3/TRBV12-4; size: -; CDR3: CASRAGGSPYNSPLHF; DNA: TGTGCCAGCAGAGCAGGGGGCTCCCCCTATAATTCACCCCTCCACTTT
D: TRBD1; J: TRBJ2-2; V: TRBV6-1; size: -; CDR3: CASSRRQGWDTGELFF; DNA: TGTGCCAGCAGCCGAAGACAGGGATGGGACACCGGGGAGCTGTTTTTT
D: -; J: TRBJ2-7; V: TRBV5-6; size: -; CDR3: CASSLGTLLYEQYF; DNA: TGTGCCAGCAGCCTGGGGACACTCCTCTACGAGCAGTACTTC
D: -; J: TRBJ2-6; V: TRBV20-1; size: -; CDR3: CSASTGIFSGANVLTF; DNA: TGCAGTGCTTCGACCGGGATCTTCTCTGGGGCCAACGTCCTGACTTTC
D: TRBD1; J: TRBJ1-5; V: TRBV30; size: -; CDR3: CAWRGTGDQPQHF; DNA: TGTGCCTGGAGGGGGACAGGGGATCAGCCCCAGCATTTT
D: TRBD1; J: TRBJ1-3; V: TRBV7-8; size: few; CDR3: CASSFGTGEFSTIYF; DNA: TGTGCCAGCAGCTTTGGGACAGGGGAATTCAGCACCATATATTTT
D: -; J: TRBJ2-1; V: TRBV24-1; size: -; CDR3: CATSDYRSATNRGEQFF; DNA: TGTGCCACCAGTGATTACAGGTCGGCGACGAACCGGGGTGAGCAGTTCTTC
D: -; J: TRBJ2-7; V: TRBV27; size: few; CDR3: CASSYRAPRCEQYF; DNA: TGTGCCAGCAGTTATCGGGCCCCTCGATGCGAGCAGTACTTC
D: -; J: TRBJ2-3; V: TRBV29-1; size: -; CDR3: CSVEWEGTDTQYF; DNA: TGCAGCGTTGAGTGGGAAGGCACAGATACGCAGTATTTT
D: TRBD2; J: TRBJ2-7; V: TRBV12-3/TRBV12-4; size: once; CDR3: CASLVSGSYEQYF; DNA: TGTGCCAGTTTGGTTAGCGGGAGCTACGAGCAGTACTTC
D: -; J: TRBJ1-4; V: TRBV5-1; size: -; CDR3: CASSLAPPDTNNEKLFF; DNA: TGCGCCAGCAGCTTGGCCCCACCGGACACTAATAATGAAAAACTGTTTTTT